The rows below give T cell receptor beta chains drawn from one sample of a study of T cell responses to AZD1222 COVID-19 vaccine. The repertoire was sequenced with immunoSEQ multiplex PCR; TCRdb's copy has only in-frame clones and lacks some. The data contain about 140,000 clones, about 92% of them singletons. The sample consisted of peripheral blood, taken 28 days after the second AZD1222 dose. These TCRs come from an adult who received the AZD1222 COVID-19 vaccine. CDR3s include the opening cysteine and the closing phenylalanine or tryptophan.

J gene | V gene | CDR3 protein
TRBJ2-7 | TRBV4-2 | CASSPSGRDAYEQYF
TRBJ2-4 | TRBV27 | CASSPRDRGSNIQYF
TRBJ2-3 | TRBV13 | CASSPWGRGRSTDTQYF
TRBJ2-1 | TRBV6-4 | CASSDRAGGGNEQFF
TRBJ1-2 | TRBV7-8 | CASSLDRLYGYTF
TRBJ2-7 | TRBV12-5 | CASAQVTGGPYEQYF
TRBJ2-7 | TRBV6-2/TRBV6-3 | CASSHGTSGPYEQYF
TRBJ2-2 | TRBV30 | CAWSLAGGMGRGELFF
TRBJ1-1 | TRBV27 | CASTLIEKTGGNTEAFF
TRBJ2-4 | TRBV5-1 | CASSQPGLGSDKNIQYF
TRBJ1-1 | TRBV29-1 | CSVSDRDTEAFF
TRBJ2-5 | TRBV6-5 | CASSQQRYQETQYF
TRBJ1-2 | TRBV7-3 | CASSLKDRGYGYTF
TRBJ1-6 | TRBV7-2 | CASSLAQGLYNSPLHF
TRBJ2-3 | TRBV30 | CAWSVSGQDTQYF
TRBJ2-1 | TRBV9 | CASSVEREEYNEQFF
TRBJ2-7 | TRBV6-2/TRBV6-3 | CASSYHKNRQTVYEQYF
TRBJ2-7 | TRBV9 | CASSVGFRKDEQYF
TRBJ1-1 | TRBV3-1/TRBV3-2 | CASSQVSGQEAFF
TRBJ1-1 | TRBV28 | CASSMVERGGEAFF
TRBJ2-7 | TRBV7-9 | CASSLTEVPYEQYF
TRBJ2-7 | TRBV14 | CASSRSYEQYF
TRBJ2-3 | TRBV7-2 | CASSLDWREARTDTQYF